Below are 9 T cell receptor beta chains sequenced from a single sample in a study of beta chain features in type 1 diabetes (dated by TCRdb to 2016 to 2019). The paper as a whole reports these results and caveats: A moderate but significant shortening of TCRB CDR3 length was observed in type 1 diabetes patients in all four CD4+ subsets.

No antigen is known for these receptors. The protocol used for the library was the immunoSEQ multiplex PCR assay. The entire amount of isolated RNA was reverse transcribed using the High Capacity cDNA Reverse Transcription Kit, so the sequenced TCRB transcripts were expressed ones. This immuneACCESS table, as held by TCRdb, lists in-frame sequences with V and J called but not all clones. Of the missing ones, under half trace to an unresolved V gene in checked studies; the others have no known cause. The sample has around 690,000 clones on record, 9.5% to 15% of them singletons. The top ten hold around 0.12% of the sample. Sequencing was done on a sample of naive CD4+ T cells from blood. This sample's cell subset or site label indicates: true naive CD4+ T cells. The receptor source for this set is a man aged 25 to 40 with type 1 diabetes.

The chain combines TRBV6-5 with TRBJ2-5; D not resolved. Germline V gene data show CDR1 as MNHEY and CDR2 as SVGAGI. The CDR3 sequence is 14 residues long. Trimming removed 0 bases from V and 6 bases from J, with 11 bases in between. CDR3 in DNA: TGTGCCAGCAGTTACTCGCACTTTAAGAAGACCCAGTACTTC. It is translated as CASSYSHFKKTQYF.

This clone occurred once. CDR3 nucleotide sequence: TGTGCCTGGAGACTGAGTAGGGGGGCCAATAATATGAACACTGAAGCTTTCTTT. Amino acid sequence: CAWRLSRGANNMNTEAFF. This rearrangement joins TRBV30 to TRBJ1-1; possible D gene TRBD1, 6 bases. The CDR3 has 18 amino acids. V was trimmed by 3 bases and J by 0 bases, leaving 23 bases between them. Germline lookup yields CDR1 GTSNPN and CDR2 SVGIG (reference sequence).

This clone was detected only a few times. This rearrangement joins TRBV6-5 to TRBJ1-3; TRBD1 matches at 8 bases. V dropped 5 bases and J dropped 4; count of bases not matched to a gene: 7. The germline V gene encodes CDR1 MNHEY and CDR2 SVGAGI. There are 15 residues in the CDR3. The CDR3 DNA sequence: TGTGCCAGCAGTAGGACAGGGCGAACAGGAAACACCATATATTTT. It specifies CASSRTGRTGNTIYF.

This clone was detected only a few times. The chain combines TRBV7-2 with TRBJ2-7; TRBD2 agrees at 13 bases. V shed 5 bases, J shed 0 bases, and the junction held 10 bases outside the gene matches. From germline, CDR1 is SGHTA and CDR2 FQGNSA. The CDR3 loop spans 18 amino acids. In DNA form, the CDR3 reads TGTGCCAGCAGCACATGGACTAGCGGGGGCCTTAGCTCCTACGAGCAGTACTTC. It specifies CASSTWTSGGLSSYEQYF.

This clone was counted between two and nine times. V and J are TRBV19 and TRBJ1-2; D perhaps matches TRBD1 (5 bases). The CDR3 is 16 residues long. V lost 3 bases and J lost 5, with 19 bases in between. Germline CDR1 and CDR2: LNHDA and SQIVND (reference sequence). Here the CDR3 reads CASSIRGGGDYYGYTF. CDR3 DNA: TGTGCCAGTAGTATTCGTGGGGGAGGGGACTATTATGGCTACACCTTC.

This clone was seen more than once but under ten times. The chain links TRBV4-2 to TRBJ2-3, with 10 bases fitting TRBD2. The germline gives CDR1 LGHNA, CDR2 YNFKEQ. This CDR3 spans 16 amino acids. The trim removed 1 base at V and 3 bases at J, leaving 4 bases unmatched. CDR3 DNA: TGTGCCAGCAGCCAAGCTAGCGGGGGAAATACAGATACGCAGTATTTT. The encoded protein is CASSQASGGNTDTQYF.

This clone was detected only a few times. Other nucleotide sequences in the sample specify the same CDR3. V usage is TRBV11-2 and J usage is TRBJ2-5; unclear D gene. The V and J ends lost 0 bases and 7 bases respectively, with 0 bases between them. Germline V gene data show CDR1 as SGHAT and CDR2 as FQNNGV. The CDR3 contains 10 residues. The CDR3 region has the DNA TGTGCCAGCAGCTTAGAGACCCAGTACTTC. This codes for CASSLETQYF.

This clone was observed a handful of times. CDR3 sequence: CASSLVTGGLETQYF. In DNA, the CDR3 is TGCGCCAGCAGCTTGGTGACAGGGGGCTTGGAGACCCAGTACTTC. The chain links TRBV5-1 to TRBJ2-5; TRBD1 agrees at 10 bases. The V segment lost 0 bases and the J segment 5 bases; nucleotides outside the gene matches: 4. The germline V gene has CDR1 SGHRS and CDR2 YFSETQ. The CDR3 loop spans 15 amino acids. The full variable domain, rest sourced from reference TRBV5-1 and TRBJ2-5, is KAGVTQTPRYLIKTRGQQVTLSCSPISGHRSVSWYQQTPGQGLQFLFEYFSETQRNKGNFPGRFSGRQFSNSRSEMNVSTLELGDSALYLCASSLVTGGLETQYFGPGTRLLVL.

This clone appeared a few times. V usage is TRBV7-2 and J usage is TRBJ1-1; the match to TRBD1 covers 7 bases. This CDR3 spans 14 amino acids. Germline assignment: CDR1 SGHTA and CDR2 FQGNSA. V was pared by 4 bases and J by 4 bases, with 6 bases of the junction left unmatched. DNA of the CDR3: TGTGCCAGCAGCTCCCGCAGACAGGGCACTGAAGCTTTCTTT. It yields the protein CASSSRRQGTEAFF. The full variable domain, its missing parts supplied by reference TRBV7-2 and TRBJ1-1, is GAGVSQSPSNKVTEKGKDVELRCDPISGHTALYWYRQSLGQGLEFLIYFQGNSAPDKSGLPSDRFSAERTGGSVSTLTIQRTQQEDSAVYLCASSSRRQGTEAFFGQGTRLTVV.